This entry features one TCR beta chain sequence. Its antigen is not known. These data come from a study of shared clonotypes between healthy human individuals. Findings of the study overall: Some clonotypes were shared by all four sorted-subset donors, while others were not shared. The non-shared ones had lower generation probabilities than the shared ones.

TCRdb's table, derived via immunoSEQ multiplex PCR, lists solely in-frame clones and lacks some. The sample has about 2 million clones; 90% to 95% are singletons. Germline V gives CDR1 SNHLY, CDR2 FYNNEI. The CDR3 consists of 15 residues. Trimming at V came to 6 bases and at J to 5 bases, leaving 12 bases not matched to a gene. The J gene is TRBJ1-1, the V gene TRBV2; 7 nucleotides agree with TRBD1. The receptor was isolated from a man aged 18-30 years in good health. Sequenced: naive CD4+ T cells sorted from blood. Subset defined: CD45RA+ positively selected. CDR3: CASRPSGYRGTEAFF. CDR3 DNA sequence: TGTGCCAGCAGGCCCTCGGGGTACAGGGGAACTGAAGCTTTCTTT. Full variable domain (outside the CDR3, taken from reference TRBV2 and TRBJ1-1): EPEVTQTPSHQVTQMGQEVILRCVPISNHLYFYWYRQILGQKVEFLVSFYNNEISEKSEIFDDQFSVERPDGSNFTLKIRSTKLEDSAMYFCASRPSGYRGTEAFFGQGTRLTVV.